One sample yielded the 25 T cell receptor beta chains listed below, sequenced in a study of blood T cell repertoires in COVID-19. Clones were sequenced by immunoSEQ multiplex PCR, and TCRdb holds only the in-frame ones, with some missing. The sample lists around 280,000 clones, about 90% occurring once. Material: PBMCs or T cells enriched from blood (not recorded which). The receptors originated from a woman aged 18-30 years with acute COVID-19.

This clone has just one count. The V call is TRBV6-5, the J call TRBJ1-6, with 7 bases matching TRBD1. The CDR3 runs to 16 residues. V shed 1 base and J 5 bases; nucleotides not matched to a gene: 5. Germline CDR1 MNHEY, CDR2 SVGAGI. The CDR3 sequence is CASSYLSQGNNSPLHF. CDR3 coding DNA: TGTGCCAGCAGTTACTTGTCACAGGGGAATAATTCACCCCTCCACTTT.

This clone appeared once. The chain joins TRBV6-5 to TRBJ1-2; perhaps TRBD1 as D (6 bases). CDR1 MNHEY and CDR2 SVGAGI come from the germline V gene. V was pared by 10 bases and J by 8 bases, with 26 bases between. This CDR3 is built from 15 residues. DNA for the CDR3: TGTGCCATTCGATCCGGGGGGGCTCATGGGCTCGGCTACACCTTC. Translation: CAIRSGGAHGLGYTF.

The chain employs TRBV12-5 and TRBJ1-6; 7 bases are shared with TRBD1. The germline V gene encodes CDR1 LGHNT and CDR2 FRNRAP. Unmatched junction bases numbered 6, after V lost 4 bases and J lost 9 bases. CDR3 length: 14 residues. CDR3: CASGSGQVGSPLHF. CDR3 sequence (DNA): TGTGCTAGTGGTTCCGGACAGGTCGGTTCACCCCTCCACTTT. Looking up the rest from reference TRBV12-5 and TRBJ1-6 gives the full variable domain: DARVTQTPRHKVTEMGQEVTMRCQPILGHNTVFWYRQTMMQGLELLAYFRNRAPLDDSGMPKDRFSAEMPDATLATLKIQPSEPRDSAVYFCASGSGQVGSPLHFGNGTRLTVT.

The genes are TRBV4-1 and TRBJ2-3; weak D call: TRBD1 (5 bases). The CDR3 runs to 15 residues. Germline CDR1 is MGHRA and CDR2 is YSYEKL. Trimming left V 2 bases short and J 2 bases short, with 11 bases between. In DNA, the CDR3 is TGCGCCAGCAGCCAAAGGGAAGGGGTCACAGATACGCAGTATTTT. It yields the protein CASSQREGVTDTQYF.

This clone was seen once. The chain employs TRBV30 and TRBJ2-2; 10 positions agree with TRBD2. Trimming cost V 4 bases and J 2 bases; bases outside gene matches: 10. CDR1 GTSNPN and CDR2 SVGIG come from the germline V gene (reference sequence). This CDR3 contains 17 residues. DNA for the CDR3: TGTGCCTGGACCCCGTACCTAGCGGGAGTCAACACCGGGGAGCTGTTTTTT. This translates into CAWTPYLAGVNTGELFF.

The CDR3 region is CASSSSGIGFYEQYF. CDR3 nucleotide sequence: TGTGCCAGCAGTTCCAGCGGGATCGGGTTTTACGAGCAGTACTTC. The chain uses TRBV6-5 and TRBJ2-7; 7 bases agree with TRBD2. Germline V gene data show CDR1 as MNHEY and CDR2 as SVGAGI. The CDR3 contains 15 residues. The V segment lost 4 bases and the J segment 4 bases; nucleotides outside the gene matches: 10.

J is TRBJ2-2 and V is TRBV5-1; 8 bases are shared with TRBD1. The CDR3 is made up of 15 amino acids. Germline CDR1 reads SGHRS; CDR2 reads YFSETQ. Unmatched junction bases numbered 4, after V lost 0 bases and J lost 6 bases. CDR3 DNA: TGCGCCAGCAGCTTGGGGACAGGGTTGTCCGGGGAGCTGTTTTTT. As protein: CASSLGTGLSGELFF.

The chain is built from TRBV18 and TRBJ1-5; D possibly corresponds to TRBD1 (6 bases). The CDR3 has 15 residues. CDR1 is KGHSH and CDR2 is LQKENI in the germline V gene. Trimming removed 5 bases at V and 4 bases at J, with 15 bases between. Written as DNA, the CDR3 is TGTGCCAGCTCAAAAACGGGACAAACGAATCAGCCCCAGCATTTT. This sequence encodes CASSKTGQTNQPQHF.

The chain recombines TRBV5-4 with TRBJ1-2, with D possibly being TRBD1 (6 bases). The CDR3 is 16 amino acids. CDR1 and CDR2 from the germline V gene are SGHNT and YYREEE (reference sequence). With 5 bases removed from V and 4 bases from J, the gap between germline ends came to 21 bases. The CDR3 coding sequence is TGTGCCAGCAGGCGTCAAAACAGGGCCTTAGGCTATGGCTACACCTTC. Residues: CASRRQNRALGYGYTF.

The chain employs TRBV7-6 and TRBJ2-3, with D perhaps TRBD2 (6 bases). The CDR3 consists of 17 residues. Looked up from germline, CDR1 is SGHVS and CDR2 is FNYEAQ. V dropped 2 bases and J dropped 2 bases, with 17 bases sitting between them. The CDR3 reads CASSLFSGGTNTDTQYF. The CDR3 bases are TGTGCCAGCAGCTTATTCTCGGGCGGGACCAACACAGATACGCAGTATTTT.

The rearrangement uses TRBV20-1 and TRBJ2-2; TRBD2 agrees at 13 bases. The CDR3 sequence is 14 residues long. Unmatched junction bases numbered 4, after V lost 6 bases and J lost 6 bases. The germline gives CDR1 DFQATT, CDR2 SNEGSKA (reference sequence). The CDR3 here is CSASGLAGAGELFF. CDR3 bases: TGCAGTGCGAGTGGACTAGCGGGAGCCGGGGAGCTGTTTTTT.

V is TRBV28 and J is TRBJ1-1, with 9 bases aligning to TRBD1. The V gene end was trimmed by 2 bases and the J gene end by 1 base; junction bases not matched to a gene: 2. Germline CDR1 reads MDHEN; CDR2 reads SYDVKM. CDR3 length: 15 amino acids. CDR3 in DNA: TGTGCCAGCAGTTTAACAGGGGGCGAGAACACTGAAGCTTTCTTT. This codes for CASSLTGGENTEAFF. Full variable domain (outside the CDR3, taken from reference TRBV28 and TRBJ1-1): DVKVTQSSRYLVKRTGEKVFLECVQDMDHENMFWYRQDPGLGLRLIYFSYDVKMKEKGDIPEGYSVSREKKERFSLILESASTNQTSMYLCASSLTGGENTEAFFGQGTRLTVV.

The chain has TRBV25-1 and TRBJ2-3; 8 bases are a match to TRBD1. V shed 3 bases, J shed 1 base, and the junction held 6 bases outside the gene matches. The length of the CDR3 is 16 residues. From germline, CDR1 is MGHDK and CDR2 SYGVNS. CDR3 nucleotide sequence: TGTGCCAGCAGTGAGATGACAGGGGACCGCACAGATACGCAGTATTTT. Translation: CASSEMTGDRTDTQYF.

The V call is TRBV6-5, the J call TRBJ2-7; 7 nucleotides line up with TRBD2. Trimming cost V 6 bases and J 0 bases; bases outside gene matches: 8. The germline V gene encodes CDR1 MNHEY and CDR2 SVGAGI. The CDR3 has 15 amino acids. This CDR3 is CASRVKGLNSYEQYF. The CDR3 DNA sequence: TGTGCCAGCAGGGTTAAGGGACTAAACTCCTACGAGCAGTACTTC.

The V and J genes are TRBV4-3 and TRBJ2-7, with a tentative D call TRBD1 (5 bases). With 0 bases removed from V and 3 bases from J, the gap between germline ends came to 15 bases. The CDR3 sequence is 16 residues long. Germline CDR1 LGHNA, CDR2 YSLEER. The CDR3 DNA sequence: TGCGCCAGCAGCCAAGATCTGGGCAGGGCACACTACGAGCAGTACTTC. This translates into CASSQDLGRAHYEQYF.

The rearrangement uses TRBV5-5 and TRBJ1-1, with 7 positions matching TRBD1. CDR3 length: 13 residues. V was clipped by 6 bases and J by 5 bases; unmatched bases: 7. The germline CDR1 and CDR2 sequences are SGHKS and YYEKEE (reference sequence). The CDR3 DNA reads as TGTGCCAGCACCGGGACAGTAGGGACTGAAGCTTTCTTT. Translating it yields CASTGTVGTEAFF.

The CDR3 DNA is TGCAGCGACCGGACCGGAGGCACTGAAGCTTTCTTT. Translation: CSDRTGGTEAFF. The chain joins TRBV29-1 to TRBJ1-1; D is ambiguous. Germline V gene lookup returns CDR1 SQVTM and CDR2 ANQGSEA. V lost 7 bases, J lost 4 bases, and 13 bases lay in between. There are 12 residues in the CDR3.

This chain joins TRBV19 and TRBJ2-5; weak D call: TRBD1 (6 bases). In germline, CDR1 is LNHDA, CDR2 SQIVND (reference sequence). V was clipped by 5 bases and J by 5 bases, with 21 bases between them. CDR3 length equals 16 residues. DNA for the CDR3: TGTGCCAGTAGTGGAAGGCTTACAGGGTTCGGGGAGACCCAGTACTTC. The encoded protein is CASSGRLTGFGETQYF.

The chain couples TRBV5-1 to TRBJ1-1, with 7 bases identical to TRBD1. Germline loops: CDR1 SGHRS, CDR2 YFSETQ. The CDR3 length is 15 residues. The J segment lost 0 bases and the V segment lost 4 bases, leaving 6 bases of the junction unmatched. The CDR3 DNA is TGCGCCAGCAGCACGCAACAGGGGTTGAACACTGAAGCTTTCTTT. Its protein is CASSTQQGLNTEAFF.

This chain uses TRBV28 with TRBJ1-4; possibly TRBD1 for D (5 bases). This CDR3 is built from 13 residues. V was trimmed by 7 bases and J by 4 bases, leaving 10 bases between them. Germline-derived CDR1 and CDR2 are MDHEN and SYDVKM. Written as DNA, the CDR3 is TGTGCCAGCAACTCGGGGGGTAATGAAAAACTGTTTTTT. Protein: CASNSGGNEKLFF. The full variable domain, its missing parts supplied by reference TRBV28 and TRBJ1-4, is DVKVTQSSRYLVKRTGEKVFLECVQDMDHENMFWYRQDPGLGLRLIYFSYDVKMKEKGDIPEGYSVSREKKERFSLILESASTNQTSMYLCASNSGGNEKLFFGSGTQLSVL.

The CDR3 region is CASSPPIAVSYNEQFF. CDR3 nucleotides: TGTGCCAGCTCACCACCGATTGCGGTCTCCTACAATGAGCAGTTCTTC. V gene TRBV18 combines with J gene TRBJ2-1, with unresolved D. V gave up 0 bases and J gave up 0 bases, with 9 bases separating them. The germline V gene has CDR1 KGHSH and CDR2 LQKENI. CDR3 length: 16 amino acids.

The V call is TRBV20-1, the J call TRBJ1-2; the D is unclear. The ends were cut back, 3 bases at V and 6 bases at J, with 8 bases in the middle. The length of the CDR3 is 11 residues. Germline CDR1 and CDR2: DFQATT and SNEGSKA (reference sequence). Here the CDR3 reads CSARRLDGYTF. The CDR3 DNA sequence: TGCAGTGCTAGGCGGCTGGATGGCTACACCTTC.

This clone was seen more than once but under ten times. V gene TRBV4-1 combines with J gene TRBJ2-7; D is perhaps TRBD1 (6 bases). The CDR3 is 14 amino acids. V was cut by 0 bases and J by 3 bases, with 9 bases left in between. CDR1 MGHRA and CDR2 YSYEKL come from the germline V gene. The CDR3, as DNA: TGCGCCAGCAGCCAAGAGAGGACAGTCTACGAGCAGTACTTC. Protein: CASSQERTVYEQYF.

The chain recombines TRBV27 with TRBJ1-6; D remains unclear. Per the germline V gene, CDR1 is MNHEY and CDR2 is SMNVEV (reference sequence). V lost 3 bases and J lost 6, with 6 bases in between. This CDR3 is built from 13 residues. In DNA, the CDR3 is TGTGCCAGCAGTTTCTTTGTTAATTCACCCCTCCACTTT. Residues: CASSFFVNSPLHF.

The V gene is TRBV3-1 (or the pseudogene TRBV3-2), the J gene TRBJ1-2; tentative D call: TRBD1 (5 bases). This CDR3 region has 13 residues. V was cut by 6 bases and J by 4 bases, with 12 bases left in between. The germline V gene has CDR1 LGHDT and CDR2 YNNKEL (reference sequence). The CDR3 reads CASSSDRVYGYTF. CDR3 nucleotide sequence: TGTGCCAGCAGTTCCGACAGAGTCTATGGCTACACCTTC.